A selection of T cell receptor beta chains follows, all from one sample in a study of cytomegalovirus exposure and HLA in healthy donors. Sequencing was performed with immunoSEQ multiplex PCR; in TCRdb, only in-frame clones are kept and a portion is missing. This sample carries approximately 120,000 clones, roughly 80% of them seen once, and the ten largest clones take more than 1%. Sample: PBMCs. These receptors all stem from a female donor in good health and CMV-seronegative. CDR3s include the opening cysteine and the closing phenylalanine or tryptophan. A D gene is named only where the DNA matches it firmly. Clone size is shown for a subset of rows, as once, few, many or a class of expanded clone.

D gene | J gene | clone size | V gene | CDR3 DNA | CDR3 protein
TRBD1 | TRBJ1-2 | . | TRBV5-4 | TGTGCCAGCAGCTCCGACAGGGGGCGCACCTATGGCTACACCTTC | CASSSDRGRTYGYTF
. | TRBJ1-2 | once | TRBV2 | TGTGCCAGCAGAGGGGCCCGTATGGGGGGCTACACCTTC | CASRGARMGGYTF
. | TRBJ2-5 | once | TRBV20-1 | TGCAGTGTTAGTCAAGCGGAGACCCAGTACTTC | CSVSQAETQYF
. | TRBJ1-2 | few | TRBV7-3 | TGTGCCAGCAGCTTACATCAGGGAAACTATGGCTACACCTTC | CASSLHQGNYGYTF
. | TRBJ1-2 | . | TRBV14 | TGTGCCAGCAGCCAAGCCAGGGCGGGGGGCTACACCTTC | CASSQARAGGYTF
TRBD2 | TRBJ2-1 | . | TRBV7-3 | TGTGCCAGCAGCTCCTATAGCGGGAGTTCCTACAATGAGCAGTTCTTC | CASSSYSGSSYNEQFF
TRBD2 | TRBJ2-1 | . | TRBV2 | TGTGCCAGCACTCGAACCGGACTAGCGGGTAATGAGCAGTTCTTC | CASTRTGLAGNEQFF
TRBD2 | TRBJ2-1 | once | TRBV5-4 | TGTGCCAGCAGCTTGGCCCCCACTAGCGGGAGCTCCTACAATGAGCAGTTCTTC | CASSLAPTSGSSYNEQFF
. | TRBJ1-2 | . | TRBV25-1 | TGTGCCAGCAGCGGCGGGACGTCCCGGGGCTACACCTTC | CASSGGTSRGYTF
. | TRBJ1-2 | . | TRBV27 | TGTGCCAGCAGCTCCCCCACTCAGGTTCACTATGGCTACACCTTC | CASSSPTQVHYGYTF
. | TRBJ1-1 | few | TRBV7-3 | TGTGCCAGCAGCTTACAGTCGAACACTGAAGCTTTCTTT | CASSLQSNTEAFF
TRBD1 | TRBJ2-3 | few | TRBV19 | TGTGCCAGTACGTCAGGGGGTAACACAGATACGCAGTATTTT | CASTSGGNTDTQYF
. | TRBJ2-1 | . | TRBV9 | . | CASSFGSGNEQFF
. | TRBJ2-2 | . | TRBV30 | TGTGCCTGGAGTTCCCATAGTACCGGGGAGCTGTTTTTT | CAWSSHSTGELFF
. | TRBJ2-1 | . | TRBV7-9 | TGTGCCAGCAGCTTATTCGGGGAGCGGGATGAGCAGTTCTTC | CASSLFGERDEQFF
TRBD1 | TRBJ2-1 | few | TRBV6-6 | TGTGCCAGCAGTTACTCGGCGACAGGGGGGGGGAATGAGCAGTTCTTC | CASSYSATGGGNEQFF